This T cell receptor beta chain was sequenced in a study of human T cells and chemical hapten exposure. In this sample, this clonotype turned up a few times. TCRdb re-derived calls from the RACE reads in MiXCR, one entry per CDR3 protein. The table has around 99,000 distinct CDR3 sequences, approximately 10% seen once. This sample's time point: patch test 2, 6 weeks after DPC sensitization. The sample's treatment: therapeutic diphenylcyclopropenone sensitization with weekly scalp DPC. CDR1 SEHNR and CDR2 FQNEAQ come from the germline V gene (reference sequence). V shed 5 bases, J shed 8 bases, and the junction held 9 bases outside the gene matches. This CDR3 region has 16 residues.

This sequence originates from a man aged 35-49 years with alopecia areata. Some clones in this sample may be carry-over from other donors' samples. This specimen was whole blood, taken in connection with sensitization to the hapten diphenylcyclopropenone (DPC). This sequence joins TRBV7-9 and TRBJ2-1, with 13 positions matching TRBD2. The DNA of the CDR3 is TGTGCCAGCAGCCCCCGGACTAGCGGGAGATCTGATGAGCAGTTCTTC. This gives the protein CASSPRTSGRSDEQFF.